This T cell receptor (beta chain) stems from a study of tumor-infiltrating lymphocytes in primary liver carcinoma (dated by TCRdb to 2016 to 2017). For the wider study: Of the five patients, three men and two women aged 30 to 69 years, four had hepatocellular carcinoma and one had combined HCC and intrahepatic cholangiocarcinoma. Tumors of the five patients were stage T1-T3 N0M0 with maximum diameters of roughly 4.2 to 11 cm. Each sample produced about 3.5 to 7.13 million productive TCRbeta reads, and read depth showed no significant difference between tissue types. TCRbeta repertoire sequencing, expression microarrays and whole-exome sequencing were combined in the study across five regions of each liver tumor, with adjacent normal tissue and blood also included. A total of roughly 35 specimens from 5 patients went through TCRbeta repertoire sequencing, namely 25 tumor regions, 5 adjacent noncancerous liver tissues and 5 peripheral blood samples. Agilent mRNA microarray profiling was performed on the roughly 25 tumor region samples to relate TCRbeta repertoire diversity to the local molecular phenotype. High reproducibility was observed for the technical replicate repertoires, with mean shared-clone rates about 0.89 and correlation coefficients above 0.95.

Starting from approximately 500 ng total RNA, TCRbeta-specific cDNA was produced by reverse transcription with a constant-region primer and ProtoScript II reverse transcriptase. Three nested multiplex PCR rounds, following a slightly modified ARM-PCR procedure, were used to build the TCRbeta libraries. A final 25-cycle PCR with Deep VentR polymerase added sample barcodes and Illumina adapters. Amplicons of 200-500 bp were gel-purified with a QIAquick gel extraction kit before sequencing. An Illumina HiSeq 2500 was used to sequence the TCRbeta amplicons, generating 250-bp paired-end reads. Processing in the source paper ran as follows. Trimmomatic v0.33 was used to quality-trim the reads, and FLASH v1.2.11 was used to merge paired reads so that full CDR3 sequences could be recovered. MiGEC v1.2.1b assigned V, D and J germline segments to the rearranged TCRbeta sequences. Clonotype statistics, along with Shannon-Wiener diversity indices, were calculated using VDJtools v1.0.0. To reduce sampling bias, subsequent analyses other than the diversity analysis used only the 250 most abundant clonotypes in each sample. In TCRdb, the public reads were trimmed at Q25 with fastp and aligned with MiXCR, with productive beta chains retained. One record per CDR3 amino acid sequence lists the most common genes and DNA. These V and J calls are TCRdb output, not the study's own analysis. The sample contains 70,000 to 95,000 distinct CDR3 sequences, approximately 70% of them found a single time. The ten largest clones take up roughly 26% of the sample.

General conclusions and limits of the study: Only the TCR beta chain was sequenced, which likely underestimates true repertoire diversity because unpaired alpha chains were not captured. With just a few patients in the study, the authors point out that the findings should be validated in a larger study. The top 250 clones made up a significantly larger repertoire fraction in tumors than in blood (p = 0.039). Consistent with antigen-driven expansion, pairs of tumor regions showed higher repertoire overlap (mean around 36%) than either tumor-adjacent pairs (about 17%) or tumor-blood pairs (around 14%). Only about 8-25% of top clones were present in all five regions of a tumor, suggesting spatial heterogeneity of tumor-infiltrating T cells. Since the samples were bulk and unsorted, there was no way to compare CD4+ and CD8+ T cell repertoires.

Total RNA and DNA were co-extracted from roughly 20-30 mg of bulk tissue with the AllPrep DNA/RNA mini kit, without cell sorting. Five patients with histopathologically diagnosed primary liver carcinoma underwent surgical resection in China between late 2015 and March 2016. Chronic HBV infection was present in the patients, and the patients were treatment-naive at sampling. Five spatially separated regions were sampled from each tumor: the superior, inferior, left-lateral and right-lateral poles, plus the tumor centre. According to histology, viable tumor cells made up more than 90% of every tumor sample. Fresh tumor and adjacent tissue pieces were bisected, with one half stored in RNAlater at -80 degrees C and the other half sent for histology. On this clonotype: Its specific antigen is unknown. Within one base of it there is no much larger clone, and no base qualities were kept.

This clonotype was sampled from a man aged 35-49 years with primary liver carcinoma and hepatitis B virus infection. The source material was liver tumor tissue from sampling region 4. The cell subset or site tag for this specimen amounts to: tumor region T4, right-lateral pole.

The nucleotides read TGTGCCAGCAGTTTTGTGGGGGGAGGTGGAAACACCATATATTTT. Translated, it gives CASSFVGGGGNTIYF. Here the chain combines TRBV12-3 or TRBV12-4 and TRBJ1-3; possibly the D gene is TRBD1, per 5 matching bases. The trim is 3 bases for V and 3 bases for J, with a gap of 12 bases between the germline ends. Spanning cysteine to phenylalanine, the CDR3 consists of 15 amino acids. Left in the record is the CDR3 DNA by itself, 45 bases read in frame from the first base.